This passage covers 29 T cell receptor beta chains from one sample sequenced in a study of patients and donors after allogeneic stem cell transplantation. One entry per CDR3 protein results from TCRdb running MiXCR on the RT-PCR reads. The sample lists 900,000 to 1,000,000 distinct CDR3 sequences, roughly 18% occurring once. The sequenced sample was blood, either unsorted or a sorted T cell fraction (not recorded which). These receptors all stem from a human donor who was either an allogeneic HSCT recipient or a stem cell or donor lymphocyte infusion donor (not recorded which). It is not recorded whose cells these are; they may come from a transplant donor.

A few counts support this clonotype. The V gene is TRBV4-1, the J gene TRBJ2-6; D is uncertain. Germline-derived CDR1 and CDR2 are MGHRA and YSYEKL. CDR3 length equals 17 residues. Deletions cut 4 bases from V and 3 bases from J, with 16 bases between. CDR3 loop: CASSPGSSTGGANVLTF. DNA of the CDR3: TGCGCCAGCAGCCCAGGTTCTTCAACCGGTGGGGCCAACGTCCTGACTTTC.

This clonotype was detected only a few times. This rearrangement joins TRBV4-3 to TRBJ1-1, with D perhaps matching TRBD1 (6 bases). V shed 1 base and J shed 4 bases, with 22 bases lying between them. The length of the CDR3 is 18 residues. Looked up from germline, CDR1 is LGHNA and CDR2 is YSLEER. The CDR3 coding sequence is TGCGCCAGCAGCCAAGTCTCCTTTCGCCCGGGGGCCGGCACTGAAGCTTTCTTT. Encoded protein: CASSQVSFRPGAGTEAFF.

This sequence joins TRBV30 and TRBJ2-7, with unresolved D. Trimming took off 0 bases at V and 4 bases at J, with 4 bases between the two ends. Germline lookup yields CDR1 GTSNPN and CDR2 SVGIG (reference sequence). CDR3 length: 11 residues. The CDR3 DNA is TGTGCCTGGAGTGTGGAGTACGAGCAGTACTTC. Its translation is CAWSVEYEQYF.

The rearrangement uses TRBV20-1 and TRBJ1-5; tentatively, D is TRBD1 (6 bases). V was cut by 3 bases and J by 0 bases, with 12 bases left in between. The germline gives CDR1 DFQATT, CDR2 SNEGSKA (reference sequence). This CDR3 has 15 residues. The CDR3 protein is CSASSDSTSNQPQHF. DNA of the CDR3: TGCAGTGCTAGTTCGGACAGTACTAGCAATCAGCCCCAGCATTTT.

The chain employs TRBV12-3 or TRBV12-4 and TRBJ2-3; the D gene could be TRBD1 or TRBD2 (5 bases each). Trimming removed 8 bases from V and 6 bases from J, with 15 bases in between. The CDR3 has 13 amino acids. CDR3 in amino acids: CASHNRGLDTQYF. DNA for the CDR3: TGTGCCAGCCATAACCGGGGCCTCGATACGCAGTATTTT.

This chain links TRBV5-1 with TRBJ1-2, with 10 bases matching TRBD1. CDR1 and CDR2 from the germline V gene are SGHRS and YFSETQ. The J segment lost 8 bases and the V segment lost 0 bases, leaving 10 bases of the junction unmatched. CDR3 size: 16 residues. Here the CDR3 reads CASSLGQGAQNRGYTF. Here the CDR3 DNA reads TGCGCCAGCAGCTTGGGACAGGGGGCCCAAAATCGGGGCTACACCTTC.

The chain combines TRBV5-5 with TRBJ2-7; D is uncertain. The CDR3 length is 12 residues. Trimming took 2 bases from V and 6 from J, leaving 9 bases between them. CDR1 is SGHKS and CDR2 is YYEKEE in the germline V gene (reference sequence). CDR3 sequence (DNA): TGTGCCAGCAGCTTTGACATGGCCGAGCAGTACTTC. Translated: CASSFDMAEQYF.

Remarks on this clonotype: Sequence at one end of the junction differs from germline and may be a read error. CDR3 nucleotide sequence: TGTGCCAGCAGCACCGGACTATCCGAAATCTTC. Protein product: CASSTGLSEIF. The rearrangement links TRBV7-2 to TRBJ2-1; TRBD2 is a possible D gene (6 bases). Germline values: CDR1 SGHTA, CDR2 FQGNSA. The CDR3 has 11 amino acids.

The chain uses TRBV27 and TRBJ2-1; D is unresolved. Germline V gene lookup returns CDR1 MNHEY and CDR2 SMNVEV (reference sequence). The V gene lost 2 bases and the J gene lost 8 bases, with 7 bases spanning the gap. This CDR3 comprises 12 residues. The CDR3, as DNA: TGTGCCAGCAGTTTAACCGCGGATGAGCAGTTCTTC. Protein sequence: CASSLTADEQFF.

The chain joins TRBV11-2 to TRBJ1-1; D may be TRBD1 (6 bases). CDR3 size: 15 residues. V gave up 4 bases and J gave up 4 bases, with 16 bases separating them. Germline values: CDR1 SGHAT, CDR2 FQNNGV. CDR3 loop: CASSSLRGRGTEAFF. The CDR3 bases are TGTGCCAGCAGCTCCCTCCGGGGCAGGGGCACTGAAGCTTTCTTT. Drawing the rest from reference TRBV11-2 and TRBJ1-1, the complete variable domain is EAGVAQSPRYKIIEKRQSVAFWCNPISGHATLYWYQQILGQGPKLLIQFQNNGVVDDSQLPKDRFSAERLKGVDSTLKIQPAKLEDSAVYLCASSSLRGRGTEAFFGQGTRLTVV.

This clonotype was detected a few times. Given a much more abundant clone one base away, this may be a read error. The V gene is TRBV6-1, the J gene TRBJ2-7, with TRBD1 matching over 7 bases. After removal of 6 bases from V and 1 base from J, the junction contained 3 bases not matched to a gene. CDR1 and CDR2 (germline): MNHNS, SASEGT. The CDR3 has 13 residues. CDR3 in amino acids: CASRPTGSYEQYF. Written as DNA, the CDR3 is TGTGCCAGCAGACCGACAGGGTCCTACGAGCAGTACTTC.

The chain carries TRBV4-1 and TRBJ1-6, with D possibly matching TRBD1 (5 bases). The CDR3 has 19 amino acids. V gave up 4 bases and J gave up 3 bases, with 22 bases separating them. CDR1 and CDR2 from the germline V gene are MGHRA and YSYEKL. Here the CDR3 DNA reads TGCGCCAGCAGCCCTATTTTAGCCCAGGGCAGCAGCTATAATTCACCCCTCCACTTT. It specifies CASSPILAQGSSYNSPLHF.

The V call is TRBV12-3 or TRBV12-4, the J call TRBJ2-3; 14 nucleotides match TRBD2. The CDR3 is 16 residues long. With 5 bases clipped from V and 7 bases from J, the junction kept 8 bases outside the gene matches. CDR3 residues: CASSKGTSGGNHTQYF. The CDR3 nucleotides are TGTGCCAGCAGTAAGGGGACTAGCGGGGGTAATCATACGCAGTATTTT.

This clonotype showed up just a few times. The chain uses TRBV20-1 and TRBJ2-1, with 8 bases aligning to TRBD2. The CDR3 extends over 14 amino acids. V shed 3 bases, J shed 10 bases, and the junction held 11 bases outside the gene matches. Germline assignment: CDR1 DFQATT and CDR2 SNEGSKA (reference sequence). This chain's CDR3 is CSARARGLDGEQFF. The DNA for the CDR3 is TGCAGTGCTAGGGCCCGGGGACTAGATGGAGAGCAGTTCTTC.

The table lists this clonotype with many counts. The CDR3 DNA is TGTGCCAGCAGCGCTGACAGCTTAGATGATTCACCCCTCCACTTT. This translates into CASSADSLDDSPLHF. The chain combines TRBV9 with TRBJ1-6, with D possibly being TRBD1 (5 bases). Germline CDR1 is SGDLS and CDR2 is YYNGEE. V shed 3 bases and J shed 8 bases, with 15 bases lying between them. CDR3 length: 15 amino acids.

The gene calls are TRBV7-8 and TRBJ2-1; 9 bases agree with TRBD2. V shed 5 bases and J 12 bases; nucleotides not matched to a gene: 20. This CDR3 comprises 17 residues. The germline CDR1 and CDR2 sequences are SGHVS and FQNEAQ. The CDR3, as DNA: TGTGCCAGCAGCACCCCCTTGGGGTTAGCGGGGGCAGGGGTGCAGTTCTTC. Its protein product is CASSTPLGLAGAGVQFF.

V is TRBV20-1 and J is TRBJ2-2; D is possibly TRBD1 (7 bases). The CDR3 consists of 14 residues. Trimming stripped 6 bases from V and 6 bases from J, with 17 bases between. Looked up from germline, CDR1 is DFQATT and CDR2 is SNEGSKA (reference sequence). The CDR3 nucleotides read TGCAGTGCCCCATCAGGGGGGTCCGCCGGGGAGCTGTTTTTT. This encodes CSAPSGGSAGELFF.

The CDR3: CSVAGGAAGELFF. In DNA form, the CDR3 reads TGCAGTGTCGCAGGGGGGGCCGCCGGGGAGCTGTTTTTT. The chain employs TRBV20-1 and TRBJ2-2, with D perhaps being TRBD1 or TRBD2 (7 bases each). This CDR3 is built from 13 residues. Germline CDR1 is DFQATT and CDR2 is SNEGSKA (reference sequence). With 7 bases removed from V and 6 bases from J, the gap between germline ends came to 15 bases.

The V and J genes are TRBV18 and TRBJ1-4; D remains ambiguous. Trimming cost V 1 base and J 3 bases, with 9 bases left between them. The CDR3 runs 15 residues. Germline loops: CDR1 KGHSH, CDR2 LQKENI. The CDR3 reads CASSPLPGANEKLFF. Written as DNA, the CDR3 is TGTGCCAGCTCACCACTCCCCGGGGCTAATGAAAAACTGTTTTTT.

This clonotype was counted a few times. This chain uses TRBV9 with TRBJ1-1; perhaps TRBD1 as D (5 bases). Germline values: CDR1 SGDLS, CDR2 YYNGEE. The ends were cut back, 3 bases at V and 5 bases at J, with 14 bases in the middle. This CDR3 has 14 amino acids. The CDR3 nucleotides are TGTGCCAGCAGCGAACTCGGGGGGAATACTGAAGCTTTCTTT. It translates to CASSELGGNTEAFF.

This clonotype was seen a handful of times. This chain uses TRBV6-2 or TRBV6-3 with TRBJ2-1; 11 positions match TRBD2. V gave up 3 bases and J gave up 4 bases; unmatched junction bases: 11. The germline gives CDR1 MNHEY, CDR2 SVGEGT. CDR3 size: 18 residues. CDR3 protein: CASSYSPLAGGPYNEQFF. The CDR3 DNA follows: TGTGCCAGCAGTTATTCGCCTCTAGCGGGGGGACCTTACAATGAGCAGTTCTTC.

The CDR3 region has the DNA TGTGCCAGCAGCCTTGATGCAGGCGGCCCGGGGGCCAACGTCCTGACTTTC. This gives the protein CASSLDAGGPGANVLTF. V usage is TRBV7-8 and J usage is TRBJ2-6; D is undetermined. V was pared by 5 bases and J by 4 bases, with 18 bases between. The CDR3 loop spans 17 amino acids. Germline-derived CDR1 and CDR2 are SGHVS and FQNEAQ.

This clonotype was seen only a few times. J is TRBJ1-5 and V is TRBV27; 9 nucleotides match TRBD1. The CDR3 sequence is 16 residues long. From germline, CDR1 is MNHEY and CDR2 SMNVEV (reference sequence). J lost 3 bases, V lost 6 bases, and 9 bases had no gene match. This chain's CDR3 is CASRPIGTGYNQPQHF. CDR3 DNA: TGTGCCAGCAGACCAATCGGGACAGGGTACAATCAGCCCCAGCATTTT.

This clonotype occurred a few times. This chain connects TRBV10-3 to TRBJ2-7, with D possibly matching TRBD2 (6 bases). V shed 5 bases and J shed 3 bases, with 14 bases lying between them. The germline V gene has CDR1 ENHRY and CDR2 SYGVKD. CDR3 length: 14 amino acids. The chain's CDR3 is CAISPGLGRYEQYF. The CDR3 coding sequence is TGTGCCATCAGTCCGGGACTCGGGCGCTACGAGCAGTACTTC.

This clonotype was seen repeatedly, ten times or more. The rearrangement links TRBV12-3 or TRBV12-4 to TRBJ2-1; tentatively, D is TRBD2 (6 bases). Trimming removed 6 bases at V and 0 bases at J, with 15 bases between. The CDR3 runs 16 residues. CDR3 amino acids: CASSNFRGSSYNEQFF. As DNA, the CDR3 is TGTGCCAGCAGCAACTTTCGGGGGAGCTCCTACAATGAGCAGTTCTTC.

This clonotype was recorded many times. This chain joins TRBV12-3 or TRBV12-4 and TRBJ2-1; 12 bases fit TRBD2. The CDR3 runs 16 residues. V gave up 5 bases and J gave up 5 bases; unmatched junction bases: 7. The chain's CDR3 is CASSPRLAGVDNEQFF. The CDR3 DNA is TGTGCCAGCAGTCCCCGACTAGCGGGAGTGGACAATGAGCAGTTCTTC.

The chain recombines TRBV14 with TRBJ2-3; D remains ambiguous. CDR3 length equals 14 residues. V lost 3 bases and J 0 bases, leaving 7 bases between the germline ends. Germline V gives CDR1 SGHDN, CDR2 FVKESK. The CDR3 loop is CASSHLPSTDTQYF. CDR3 DNA: TGTGCCAGCAGCCACCTCCCTAGCACAGATACGCAGTATTTT. Together with reference TRBV14 and TRBJ2-3, the CDR3 gives the full variable domain: EAGVTQFPSHSVIEKGQTVTLRCDPISGHDNLYWYRRVMGKEIKFLLHFVKESKQDESGMPNNRFLAERTGGTYSTLKVQPAELEDSGVYFCASSHLPSTDTQYFGPGTRLTVL.

The chain recombines TRBV5-1 with TRBJ1-3, with D hard to call. Germline assignment: CDR1 SGHRS and CDR2 YFSETQ. Trimming removed 4 bases from V and 3 bases from J, with 14 bases in between. The CDR3 is 15 residues long. This chain's CDR3 is CASSPLSGHGNTIYF. The CDR3, as DNA: TGCGCCAGCAGCCCCCTATCCGGGCATGGAAACACCATATATTTT.

The V call is TRBV15, the J call TRBJ1-1; D unresolved. This CDR3 has 14 amino acids. Germline values: CDR1 LNHNV, CDR2 YYDKDF (reference sequence). Trimming pared 0 bases from V and 4 bases from J, leaving 9 bases between. The CDR3 DNA is TGTGCCACCAGCAGAGATAGCGGTTTCACTGAAGCTTTCTTT. Encoded protein: CATSRDSGFTEAFF.